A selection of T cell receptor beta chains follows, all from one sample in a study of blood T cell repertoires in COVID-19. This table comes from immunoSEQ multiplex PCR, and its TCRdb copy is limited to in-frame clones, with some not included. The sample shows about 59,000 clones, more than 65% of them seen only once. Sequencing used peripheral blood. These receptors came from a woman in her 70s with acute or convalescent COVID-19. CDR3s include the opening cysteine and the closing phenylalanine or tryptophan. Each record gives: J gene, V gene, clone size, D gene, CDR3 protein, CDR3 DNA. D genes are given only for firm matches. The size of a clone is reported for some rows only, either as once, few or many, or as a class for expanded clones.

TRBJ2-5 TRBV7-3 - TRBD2 CASSSGLAGSPETQYF TGTGCCAGCAGCTCGGGACTAGCGGGATCGCCGGAGACCCAGTACTTC
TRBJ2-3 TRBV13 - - CASSEVRADTQYF TGTGCCAGCAGCGAAGTCCGGGCAGATACGCAGTATTTT
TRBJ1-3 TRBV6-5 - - CASSREERNTIYF TGTGCCAGCAGCCGGGAGGAGAGAAACACCATATATTTT
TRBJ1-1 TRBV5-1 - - CASSLLGDTEAFF TGCGCCAGCAGCTTGCTAGGGGACACTGAAGCTTTCTTT
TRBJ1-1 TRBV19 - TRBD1 CASSTSRGMNTEAFF TGTGCCAGTAGTACCTCCAGGGGGATGAACACTGAAGCTTTCTTT
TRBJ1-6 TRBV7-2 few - CASSSRLESPLHF TGTGCCAGCAGCTCACGTCTCGAGTCACCCCTCCACTTT
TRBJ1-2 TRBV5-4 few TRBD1 CASSFTGVKGYTF TGTGCCAGCAGCTTTACAGGGGTGAAAGGCTACACCTTC
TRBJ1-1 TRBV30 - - CAWRDSYTEAFF TGTGCCTGGAGGGACAGCTACACTGAAGCTTTCTTT
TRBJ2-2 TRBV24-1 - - CATSDSDNGELFF TGTGCCACCAGTGATTCAGACAACGGGGAGCTGTTTTTT
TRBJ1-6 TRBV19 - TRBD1 CASSSQGFHNSPLHF TGTGCCAGTAGTTCACAGGGGTTCCATAATTCACCCCTCCACTTT
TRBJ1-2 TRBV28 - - CASSPPQGRGYTF TGTGCCAGTTCCCCCCCACAGGGTAGGGGCTACACCTTC
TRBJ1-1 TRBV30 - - CAWVLTGMNTEAFF TGTGCCTGGGTACTCACAGGGATGAACACTGAAGCTTTCTTT
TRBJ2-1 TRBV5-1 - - CASSLGSSGNEQFF TGCGCCAGCAGCCTGGGATCGTCGGGCAATGAGCAGTTCTTC
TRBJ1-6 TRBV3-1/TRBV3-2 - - CASRWTAANSPLHF TGTGCCAGCAGGTGGACAGCGGCCAATTCACCCCTCCACTTT
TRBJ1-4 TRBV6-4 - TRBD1 CAREDRGGEKLFF TGTGCCAGAGAGGACAGGGGAGGAGAAAAACTGTTTTTT
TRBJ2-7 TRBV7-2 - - CASSYKQGYEQYF TGTGCCAGCAGTTATAAACAGGGTTACGAGCAGTACTTC
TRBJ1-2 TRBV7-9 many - CASSLGSYGYTF TGTGCCAGCAGCTTAGGTAGCTATGGCTACACCTTC
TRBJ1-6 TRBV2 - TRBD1 CASSEAGTGVGSPLHF TGTGCCAGCAGTGAAGCGGGGACAGGGGTGGGCTCACCCCTCCACTTT
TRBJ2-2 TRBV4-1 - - CASSQVVRRIVGNTGELFF TGCGCCAGCAGCCAAGTGGTCCGGCGGATTGTAGGCAACACCGGGGAGCTGTTTTTT
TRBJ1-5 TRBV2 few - CASSDEEWQPQHF TGTGCCAGCAGTGATGAGGAGTGGCAGCCCCAGCATTTT
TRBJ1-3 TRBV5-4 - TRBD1 CASSLDRGPGNTIYF TGTGCCAGCAGCTTGGACAGGGGGCCAGGAAACACCATATATTTT
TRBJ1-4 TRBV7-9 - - CASSLGLAGWQSNEKLFF TGTGCCAGCAGCTTAGGTCTGGCAGGGTGGCAGTCTAATGAAAAACTGTTTTTT
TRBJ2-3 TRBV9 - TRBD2 CASSVNPAGGGTDTQYF TGTGCCAGCAGCGTAAATCCAGCGGGAGGGGGCACAGATACGCAGTATTTT
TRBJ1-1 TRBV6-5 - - CASTPSRVNTEAFF TGTGCCAGCACCCCGAGCAGGGTGAACACTGAAGCTTTCTTT